What follows are 8 T cell receptor beta chains derived from one specimen sequenced in a study of blood T cell repertoires in COVID-19. The table came from immunoSEQ multiplex PCR; TCRdb's copy has only in-frame clones and leaves some out. There are approximately 190,000 clones in the sample; 65% to 85% occur only once, and over 5% lies in the top ten. Material for sequencing was peripheral blood. The receptors come from a woman aged 25 to 39 with acute or convalescent COVID-19.

This chain joins TRBV9 and TRBJ1-3, with TRBD1 matching over 8 bases. Germline loops: CDR1 SGDLS, CDR2 YYNGEE. This CDR3 is built from 16 residues. V trimming: 3 bases; J trimming: 4 bases; junction bases outside the gene matches: 9. CDR3 bases: TGTGCCAGCAGCGGACACGGACAGGGCCCCGGAAACACCATATATTTT. This sequence encodes CASSGHGQGPGNTIYF.

The rearrangement uses TRBV3-1 (or the pseudogene TRBV3-2) and TRBJ1-2; 7 nucleotides align to TRBD1. Per germline, CDR1 LGHDT and CDR2 YNNKEL (reference sequence). V shed 2 bases, J shed 7 bases, and the junction held 10 bases outside the gene matches. This CDR3 has 15 residues. CDR3 nucleotide sequence: TGTGCCAGCAGCCAACAAAGGACAGGAGCCACTGGCTACACCTTC. Encoded protein: CASSQQRTGATGYTF.

This clone has more than one count but fewer than ten. J is TRBJ1-2 and V is TRBV6-6, with 9 bases aligning to TRBD1. The CDR3 extends over 15 amino acids. Trimming took 5 bases from V and 7 from J; bases not matched to a gene: 11. Germline lookup yields CDR1 MNHNY and CDR2 SVGAGI (reference sequence). CDR3 nucleotides: TGTGCCAGCAGTCCTATTCGACAGGGGGAGGGTGGCTACACCTTC. Protein product: CASSPIRQGEGGYTF.

This clone showed up just once. The genes are TRBV7-2 and TRBJ2-7; 9 bases match TRBD2. There are 14 residues in the CDR3. Germline V CDR1 and CDR2: SGHTA, FQGNSA. V trimming: 1 base; J trimming: 6 bases; junction bases outside the gene matches: 4. For the CDR3, the DNA is TGTGCCAGCAGCTTAGTAGCGGGAGACCCCGAGCAGTACTTC. It specifies CASSLVAGDPEQYF.

This rearrangement joins TRBV19 to TRBJ2-7, with D possibly being TRBD2 (5 bases). Per the germline V gene, CDR1 is LNHDA and CDR2 is SQIVND (reference sequence). Between the trimmed V and J ends, which lost 1 base and 5 bases, there was a span of 9 bases. This CDR3 has 13 residues. As DNA, the CDR3 is TGTGCCAGTAGTATAGCCCGGGAAAACGAGCAGTACTTC. It translates to CASSIARENEQYF. The full variable domain, completed using reference TRBV19 and TRBJ2-7, is DGGITQSPKYLFRKEGQNVTLSCEQNLNHDAMYWYRQDPGQGLRLIYYSQIVNDFQKGDIAEGYSVSREKKESFPLTVTSAQKNPTAFYLCASSIARENEQYFGPGTRLTVT.

The rearrangement links TRBV10-1 to TRBJ2-7; TRBD2 aligns across 7 bases. Germline CDR1 reads WNHNN; CDR2 reads SYGVQD (reference sequence). V shed 8 bases, J shed 2 bases, and the junction held 6 bases outside the gene matches. The CDR3 totals 13 residues. The CDR3 nucleotides read TGCGCCAGCTGGGAGGGACTCCCCTACGAGCAGTACTTC. Translation gives CASWEGLPYEQYF.

This clone was observed a single time. This chain's CDR3 is CASSPSGVQTSNQPQHF. The CDR3 nucleotides read TGTGCCAGCAGTCCCTCAGGCGTGCAGACTAGCAATCAGCCCCAGCATTTT. The V call is TRBV28, the J call TRBJ1-5; no clear D gene. Germline loops: CDR1 MDHEN, CDR2 SYDVKM. V was cut by 5 bases and J by 0 bases, with 17 bases left in between. This CDR3 is built from 17 residues.

The CDR3 DNA follows: TGTGCCTGGAAACAGGGGATTGGCTATGGCTACACCTTC. It encodes CAWKQGIGYGYTF. The chain is built from TRBV30 and TRBJ1-2; TRBD1 agrees at 7 bases. The J segment lost 4 bases and the V segment lost 4 bases, leaving 6 bases of the junction unmatched. Germline V gene lookup returns CDR1 GTSNPN and CDR2 SVGIG (reference sequence). The CDR3 is made up of 13 amino acids. The whole variable domain, filled in from reference TRBV30 and TRBJ1-2, reads SQTIHQWPATLVQPVGSPLSLECTVEGTSNPNLYWYRQAAGRGLQLLFYSVGIGQISSEVPQNLSASRPQDRQFILSSKKLLLSDSGFYLCAWKQGIGYGYTFGSGTRLTVV.